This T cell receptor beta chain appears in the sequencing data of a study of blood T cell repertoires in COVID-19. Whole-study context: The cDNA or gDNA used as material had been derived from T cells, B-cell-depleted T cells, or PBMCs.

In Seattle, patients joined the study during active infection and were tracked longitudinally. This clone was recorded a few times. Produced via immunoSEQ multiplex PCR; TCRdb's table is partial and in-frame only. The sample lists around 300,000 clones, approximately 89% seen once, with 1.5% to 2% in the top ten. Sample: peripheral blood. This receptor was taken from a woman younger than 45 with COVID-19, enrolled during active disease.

The CDR3 region is CASMGFTRGKNSPLHF. In nucleotides, the CDR3 is TGTGCCAGCATGGGGTTTACGAGGGGGAAGAATTCACCCCTCCACTTT. This chain uses TRBV28 with TRBJ1-6, with a tentative D call TRBD1 (6 bases). Trimming removed 7 bases at V and 7 bases at J, with 20 bases between. The CDR3 consists of 16 residues. The germline CDR1 and CDR2 sequences are MDHEN and SYDVKM.